The 10 T cell receptor beta chains presented below share a single source sample, sequenced in a study of identical twins. A single record per CDR3 protein comes from TCRdb applying MiXCR to the 5' RACE reads. This sample has approximately 700,000 distinct CDR3 sequences, with around 6% found just once. The sequenced sample was naive T cells sorted from blood. The receptors were gathered from a man aged 18 to 29 in good health.

Ten or more counts support this clonotype. The chain couples TRBV9 to TRBJ2-3; no firm D call. The CDR3 totals 19 residues. The V gene lost 1 base and the J gene lost 0 bases, with 21 bases spanning the gap. The germline gives CDR1 SGDLS, CDR2 YYNGEE. CDR3 DNA: TGTGCCAGCAGCGTATCCCTAACCAAGCCTAGAACTAGCACAGATACGCAGTATTTT. Protein sequence: CASSVSLTKPRTSTDTQYF.

This clonotype was observed many times. This chain links TRBV6-1 with TRBJ2-1, with TRBD2 matching 10 bases. V lost 7 bases, J lost 5 bases, and 5 bases stayed unmatched. The CDR3 extends over 14 amino acids. The germline V gene has CDR1 MNHNS and CDR2 SASEGT. The CDR3 region is CASTQAGGNNEQFF. The CDR3 DNA reads TGTGCCAGCACCCAAGCGGGAGGGAACAATGAGCAGTTCTTC.

This clonotype was seen many times. J is TRBJ2-5 and V is TRBV20-1; D ambiguous. Trimming pared 1 base from V and 1 base from J, leaving 19 bases between. CDR1 DFQATT and CDR2 SNEGSKA come from the germline V gene (reference sequence). CDR3 length equals 17 residues. CDR3 DNA: TGCAGTGCTAGAGCAATAGAACTCACCACCTTCCAAGAGACCCAGTACTTC. Amino acids: CSARAIELTTFQETQYF.

This clonotype has more than one count but fewer than ten. J is TRBJ2-7 and V is TRBV14, with TRBD2 matching 14 bases. Losses at the gene ends were 1 base for V and 9 bases for J; bases not matched to a gene: 2. Germline loops: CDR1 SGHDN, CDR2 FVKESK. The CDR3 is 14 amino acids. Here the CDR3 reads CASSQGLAGGVQYF. CDR3 in DNA: TGTGCCAGCAGCCAAGGACTAGCGGGAGGGGTGCAGTACTTC.

This clonotype was counted many times. V gene TRBV7-6 combines with J gene TRBJ2-3; 9 bases match TRBD1. The CDR3 length is 18 residues. Germline CDR1 and CDR2: SGHVS and FNYEAQ. V lost 5 bases to trimming and J lost 4 bases; unmatched junction nucleotides: 16. The CDR3 protein is CASSRPPNDRGAADTQYF. CDR3 DNA: TGTGCCAGCAGCCGACCTCCGAATGACAGGGGGGCTGCAGATACGCAGTATTTT. Complete variable domain (other parts from reference TRBV7-6 and TRBJ2-3): GAGVSQSPRYKVTKRGQDVALRCDPISGHVSLYWYRQALGQGPEFLTYFNYEAQQDKSGLPNDRFSAERPEGSISTLTIQRTEQRDSAMYRCASSRPPNDRGAADTQYFGPGTRLTVL.

The chain recombines TRBV6-1 with TRBJ2-7, with D unresolved. CDR1 MNHNS and CDR2 SASEGT come from the germline V gene. The CDR3 extends over 13 amino acids. The germline V and J ends were trimmed by 6 bases and 4 bases, with 13 bases remaining between them. The CDR3 here is CASRASAQYEQYV. CDR3 coding DNA: TGTGCCAGCAGGGCCTCGGCTCAATACGAGCAGTACGTC.

The rearrangement links TRBV30 to TRBJ1-2, with D perhaps matching TRBD1 (6 bases). Germline CDR1 reads GTSNPN; CDR2 reads SVGIG (reference sequence). CDR3 length: 14 residues. The ends were cut back, 7 bases at V and 7 bases at J, with 22 bases in the middle. The CDR3 nucleotides are TGTGCCTCCCAGGTCGGGGGCGTCGAGTTTGGCTACACCTTC. It translates to CASQVGGVEFGYTF.

This clonotype was recorded at least ten times. The chain joins TRBV12-3 or TRBV12-4 to TRBJ2-2; D gene ambiguous. CDR3 length equals 15 residues. The ends were cut back, 6 bases at V and 3 bases at J, with 14 bases in the middle. This CDR3 is CASSPKRVYTGELFF. CDR3 nucleotide sequence: TGTGCCAGCAGCCCCAAGCGAGTCTACACCGGGGAGCTGTTTTTT.

On this clonotype itself: The junction differs from germline at one of its ends, possibly a read error. V usage is TRBV7-6 and J usage is TRBJ2-6, with D perhaps given as TRBD1 or TRBD2 (5 bases each). CDR1 and CDR2 (germline): SGHVS, FNYEAQ. The CDR3 spans 15 residues. The CDR3 DNA is TGTGCCTGCAGGGACGACCACTCTGGGGCCAACGTCCTGACTTTC. This translates into CACRDDHSGANVLTF.

This clonotype came up many times. The chain uses TRBV15 and TRBJ2-2; possibly TRBD1 for D (6 bases). Looked up from germline, CDR1 is LNHNV and CDR2 is YYDKDF (reference sequence). This CDR3 comprises 15 residues. Trimming shortened V by 0 bases and J by 4 bases, and 9 bases separated the two germline ends. The chain's CDR3 is CATSRDVTGTGELFF. The CDR3 DNA reads TGTGCCACCAGCAGAGATGTGACAGGCACCGGGGAGCTGTTTTTT.